This TCR beta chain was observed in a study of human T cells and chemical hapten exposure. The study, taken as a whole, reports: Donors in the study had alopecia, meaning their immune response may differ from healthy people's. With patch test score, the counts of PT1 expanded TCRs showed a positive correlation.

Noted time point: patch test 3, about 24 weeks after DPC sensitization. The treatment is: therapeutic diphenylcyclopropenone sensitization with weekly scalp DPC. Blood was collected ahead of every patch test applied. Individual cDNA molecules each carried unique molecular identifiers attached by the library. TCRdb used MiXCR to reprocess the RACE reads, holding one entry per CDR3 protein. The sample shows more than 45,000 distinct CDR3 sequences, around 12% of them seen only once. There are many counts of this clonotype. Antigen: not known. The CDR3 totals 14 residues. Germline V gives CDR1 PRHDT, CDR2 FYEKMQ (reference sequence). The ends lost 3 bases at V and 6 bases at J; junction bases unmatched: 1.

The V call is TRBV13, the J call TRBJ1-5, with 11 bases aligning to TRBD1. The receptor comes from a man aged 25 to 40 with alopecia areata. Some clones in this sample may be carry-over from other donors' samples. The sample in question was whole blood, obtained in connection with sensitization to the hapten diphenylcyclopropenone (DPC). CDR3 sequence (DNA): TGTGCCAGCAGCTTCGGACAGGGGGCTCAGCCCCAGCATTTT. Translation gives CASSFGQGAQPQHF.